This T cell receptor beta chain is drawn from a study of blood T cell repertoires in COVID-19. Study background: Samples representing acute and convalescent COVID-19 were sourced from the United States, Italy and Spain.

This clone was counted once. Some clones are missing from TCRdb's copy, which holds only in-frame ones; the method was immunoSEQ multiplex PCR. The data hold about 200,000 clones, with less than 90% observed a single time. V lost 4 bases and J lost 5; bases outside the gene matches: 8. Germline CDR1 MNHEY, CDR2 SMNVEV (reference sequence). This CDR3 spans 15 amino acids. This clonotype was obtained from a man aged 35-49 years with active or convalescent COVID-19. What was sequenced was peripheral blood. This chain links TRBV27 with TRBJ1-5; TRBD1 matches 7 bases. The CDR3 loop reads CASSSPTRGDQPQHF. DNA of the CDR3: TGTGCCAGCAGTTCTCCTACCAGGGGGGATCAGCCCCAGCATTTT.